A single T cell receptor (beta chain) is shown here with its context. Its antigen remains unknown. The junction differs from germline at one of its ends, possibly a read error. TCRdb ran MiXCR on the reads and lists one entry per CDR3 protein. The sample includes 350,000 to 450,000 distinct CDR3 sequences, 15% to 20% of them seen just once. CDR1 is MNHEY, CDR2 SVGEGT, per germline. CDR3 length equals 15 residues. These data belong to a study of T cell repertoires in cytomegalovirus infection. Study information: In public TCR beta signatures, there were indications of both CMV infection and matching HLA type. Regarding the study as a whole: Individuals carrying CMV plus the relevant HLA were identified by cumulative frequency of public TCR beta families. CMV-specific TCR beta clonotypes restricted by HLA-C dominated the ex vivo response.

Sequenced material: PBMCs. This TCR was recovered from a human donor in good health (CMV status not recorded). Some clones in this sample may be carry-over from other donors' samples. The V and J genes are TRBV6-2 or TRBV6-3 and TRBJ2-1; 10 bases fit TRBD1. The CDR3: CASRRQGANYNKQFF. CDR3 nucleotide sequence: TGTGCCAGCAGAAGACAGGGGGCAAACTACAATAAGCAGTTCTTC.